A selection of T cell receptor beta chains follows, all from one sample in a study of vaccination effects on CD4 cells after COVID-19. Libraries were prepared by immunoSEQ multiplex PCR; TCRdb keeps only in-frame clonotypes and omits some of them. Of some 40,000 clones in the sample, about 73% are singletons; the top ten hold more than 15%. These receptors are not linked to any known antigen. The sequencing here drew on CD4+ T cells from PBMCs cultured with HCoV-NL63 spike peptides, taken before COVID-19 vaccination. These receptors originate from a human donor who had a prior SARS-CoV-2 infection. Both conserved end residues are part of each CDR3. The order of the fields is D gene, J gene, V gene, clone size, CDR3 DNA, CDR3 protein. The D gene is left open where the match is weak. Only part of the rows carry a size: once, few, many, or a class if the clone is expanded.

- TRBJ1-2 TRBV21-1 few TGTGCCAGCAGCAAAGGTGGGCAGCCTAACTATGGCTACACCTTC CASSKGGQPNYGYTF
TRBD2 TRBJ2-7 TRBV9 once TGTGCCAGCAGCCCTGGGACTAGCGGGCTTGCCTACGAGCAGTACTTC CASSPGTSGLAYEQYF
- TRBJ1-3 TRBV7-2 - TGTGCCAGCAGCTCATTGGGGGGGCCTACTGGAAACACCATATATTTT CASSSLGGPTGNTIYF
TRBD1 TRBJ2-7 TRBV19 once TGTGCCAGTAGTTCAGACAGGGGGCGCTCTATATACGAGCAGTACTTC CASSSDRGRSIYEQYF
- TRBJ2-7 TRBV3-1/TRBV3-2 - TGTGCCAGCAGCCAAGAAGCACAGGGTACGCAGTACTTC CASSQEAQGTQYF
TRBD2 TRBJ2-7 TRBV7-2 - TGTGCCAGCAGCTTCTTCAATCCGGGGGGCGAGCAGTACTTC CASSFFNPGGEQYF
- TRBJ1-4 TRBV19 few TGTGCCAGTAGTATGCTGGGGGAATACGGCGAAAAACTGTTTTTT CASSMLGEYGEKLFF
- TRBJ2-7 TRBV20-1 once TGCAGTGCTGATACACGGTACGAGCAGTACTTC CSADTRYEQYF
TRBD1 TRBJ2-3 TRBV18 - TGTGCCAGCTCACCGGACAGGAAATCAATCAGAGATACGCAGTATTTT CASSPDRKSIRDTQYF
- TRBJ1-2 TRBV5-6 - TGTGCCAGCAGCTTGGGAGGGAGTGGCTACACCTTC CASSLGGSGYTF
- TRBJ2-3 TRBV30 - TGTGCCTGGAGGCGCCCCCAATATAGCACAGATACGCAGTATTTT CAWRRPQYSTDTQYF
- TRBJ1-2 TRBV7-9 - TGTGCCAGCAGCCTCCGCGACAGGACCCTTAACTATGGCTACACCTTC CASSLRDRTLNYGYTF
- TRBJ2-3 TRBV11-1 once TGTGCCAGCAGCGCAAACACAGATACGCAGTATTTT CASSANTDTQYF
TRBD1 TRBJ2-2 TRBV4-1 - TGCGCCAGCAGACATATTGGACAGGCCCCCACCGGGGAGCTGTTTTTT CASRHIGQAPTGELFF
- TRBJ2-7 TRBV21-1 - TGTGCCAGCAGCAAAGTTGGCAAGGAAAAGAGCTCCTACGAGCAGTACTTC CASSKVGKEKSSYEQYF
TRBD1 TRBJ1-1 TRBV7-8 - TGTGCCAGCAGCTATACTGCAGGGGGGGCGAACACTGAAGCTTTCTTT CASSYTAGGANTEAFF
- TRBJ1-1 TRBV11-2 - TGTGCCAGCAGCTTAGATCCTCTGAAGGCAGGGAGGTTGAACACTGAAGCTTTCTTT CASSLDPLKAGRLNTEAFF
- TRBJ2-3 TRBV3-1/TRBV3-2 - TGTGCCAGCAGCCAAGATGCAAGGCGGGGAACAGATACGCAGTATTTT CASSQDARRGTDTQYF
- TRBJ2-7 TRBV5-4 few TGTGCCAGCAGCTCCCGGTCCTCCTACGAGCAGTACTTC CASSSRSSYEQYF
- TRBJ1-6 TRBV9 - TGTGCCAGCAGCGTAGAAGGTTCACCCCTCCACTTT CASSVEGSPLHF
- TRBJ2-1 TRBV2 few TGTGCCAGCAGTGGGTTTGGCTCCAGTAATGAGCAGTTCTTC CASSGFGSSNEQFF
- TRBJ1-2 TRBV24-1 - TGTGCCACCAGTGGGACGTTAGATGGCTACACCTTC CATSGTLDGYTF
- TRBJ2-7 TRBV2 few TGTGCCAGCAGTGGGGGTCGGGCGGGCTACGAGCAGTACTTC CASSGGRAGYEQYF
- TRBJ1-6 TRBV3-1/TRBV3-2 - TGTGCCAGCAGCCAAGGATTTTCTGATTCACCCCTCCACTTT CASSQGFSDSPLHF
TRBD2 TRBJ2-1 TRBV18 - TGTGCCAGCTCACGTACTAGCGGCCCCAATGAGCAGTTCTTC CASSRTSGPNEQFF
TRBD1 TRBJ1-1 TRBV6-6 - TGTGCCAGCATACGAGGGACAGAGAACACTGAAGCTTTCTTT CASIRGTENTEAFF
- TRBJ2-7 TRBV11-2 - TGTGCCAGCAGCTTAGTCCGGGGGGCGGGCGAGCAGTACTTC CASSLVRGAGEQYF
- TRBJ2-7 TRBV21-1 - TGTGCCAGCAGCAAAACAGAAAGACTTTGCTCCTACGAGCAGTACTTC CASSKTERLCSYEQYF
TRBD2 TRBJ2-1 TRBV7-9 - TGTGCCAGCAGCATCAGTCGTGGGACTAGCAACCTTAGGAGCTCCTACAATGAGCAGTTCTTC CASSISRGTSNLRSSYNEQFF
TRBD2 TRBJ2-2 TRBV7-3 - TGTGCCAGCAGCAAACTAGCGGGAGGTAACACCGGGGAGCTGTTTTTT CASSKLAGGNTGELFF
- TRBJ1-4 TRBV14 - TGTGCCAGCAGCCACGTCCCCCGCGTGGCGGGGGATGAAAAACTGTTTTTT CASSHVPRVAGDEKLFF
TRBD1 TRBJ2-1 TRBV6-5 - TGTGCCAGCAGCCTCCGGACAGGGGGTGTGAATGAGCAGTTCTTC CASSLRTGGVNEQFF
- TRBJ1-2 TRBV10-1 few TGCGCCAGCCCAAGGACAGCTTGGTATGGCTACACCTTC CASPRTAWYGYTF
- TRBJ2-3 TRBV5-4 - TGTGCCAGCAGCCATGATGGTTCTTATCCTAGCACAGATACGCAGTATTTT CASSHDGSYPSTDTQYF
TRBD1 TRBJ1-3 TRBV5-1 - TGCGCCAGCAGCACCGCTTACAGGGGCTCTGGAAACACCATATATTTT CASSTAYRGSGNTIYF
- TRBJ2-5 TRBV23-1 - TGCGCCAGCAAGCCCCGGGACAACCCGTACCAAGAGACCCAGTACTTC CASKPRDNPYQETQYF
- TRBJ2-5 TRBV5-1 - TGCGCCAGCAGCTTGACAGGCAGTGAAGAGACCCAGTACTTC CASSLTGSEETQYF
TRBD1 TRBJ2-7 TRBV11-2 - TGTGCCAGCAGCTTTGACAGGGTTTACGAGCAGTACTTC CASSFDRVYEQYF
- TRBJ1-1 TRBV28 - TGTGCCAGCAGCGTTACATCAGGTGGCACTGAAGCTTTCTTT CASSVTSGGTEAFF
TRBD2 TRBJ2-7 TRBV14 once TGTGCCAGCAGCCGCGGGGGATTCGCTTCCGAGCAGTACTTC CASSRGGFASEQYF
- TRBJ1-5 TRBV19 few TGTGCCAGTAGTCCCCCATACAATCAGCCCCAGCATTTT CASSPPYNQPQHF